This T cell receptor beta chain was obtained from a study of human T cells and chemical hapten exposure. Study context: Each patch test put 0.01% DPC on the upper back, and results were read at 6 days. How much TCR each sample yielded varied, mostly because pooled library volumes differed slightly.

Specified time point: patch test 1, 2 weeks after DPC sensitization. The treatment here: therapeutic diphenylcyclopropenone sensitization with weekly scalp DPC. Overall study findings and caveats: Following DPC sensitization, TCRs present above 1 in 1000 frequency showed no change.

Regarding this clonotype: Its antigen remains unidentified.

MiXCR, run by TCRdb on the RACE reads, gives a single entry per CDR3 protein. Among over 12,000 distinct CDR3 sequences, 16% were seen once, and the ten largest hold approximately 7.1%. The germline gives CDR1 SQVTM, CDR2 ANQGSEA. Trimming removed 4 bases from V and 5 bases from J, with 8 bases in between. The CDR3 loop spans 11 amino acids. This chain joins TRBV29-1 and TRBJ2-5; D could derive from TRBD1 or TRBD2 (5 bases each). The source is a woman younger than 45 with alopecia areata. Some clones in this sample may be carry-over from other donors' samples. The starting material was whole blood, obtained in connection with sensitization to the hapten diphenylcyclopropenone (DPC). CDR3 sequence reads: CSVGGVETQYF. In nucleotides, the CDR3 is TGCAGCGTTGGAGGGGTCGAGACCCAGTACTTC. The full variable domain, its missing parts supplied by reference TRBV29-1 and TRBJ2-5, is SAVISQKPSRDICQRGTSLTIQCQVDSQVTMMFWYRQQPGQSLTLIATANQGSEATYESGFVIDKFPISRPNLTFSTLTVSNMSPEDSSIYLCSVGGVETQYFGPGTRLLVL.